This T cell receptor (beta chain) was retrieved from a study of a mutant IDH1 vaccine in newly diagnosed glioma. Study in general: The patients received vaccinations eight times, in weeks 1, 3, 5, 7, 11, 15, 19 and 23. Patients were started on vaccination 4-6 weeks after radiotherapy alone, or with temozolomide cycles. Findings of the study overall: Pseudoprogression looked unconnected to shifts in top peripheral T cell clonotypes.

The time point is: week 23, last vaccination. Vaccinated patients received 300 ug of mutant IDH1 20-mer peptide per dose, with topical imiquimod. The data were produced by immunoSEQ multiplex PCR, yet TCRdb's version contains in-frame clones alone and is incomplete. This repertoire shows about 86,000 clones, 85% found once; its top ten account for under 2.5%. Remarks on this clone: Its antigen remains unknown.

Germline V gene lookup returns CDR1 LNHDA and CDR2 SQIVND (reference sequence). The CDR3 covers 15 residues. The V segment lost 4 bases and the J segment 7 bases; nucleotides outside the gene matches: 7. Sequenced material: PBMCs, taken from a glioma patient whose treatment included an IDH1 peptide vaccine. The chain combines TRBV19 with TRBJ2-1; 10 bases are a match to TRBD2. The TCR comes from a man between 25 and 39 years old with glioma. Some clones in this sample may be carry-over from other donors' samples. This CDR3 reads CASSKDPGLANEQFF. Written as DNA, the CDR3 is TGTGCCAGTAGTAAGGATCCGGGACTAGCGAATGAGCAGTTCTTC.